Sequencing of this T cell receptor (beta chain) was carried out in a study of molecular identifiers for immune sequencing clone quantification (dated by TCRdb to the late 2010s). For context, the study as a whole: In a replicate experiment, RNA from approximately 22,000 or 94,000 naive CD8 T cells was split into five aliquots, four of which were sequenced. CD8 T cells were used in a methods study to benchmark molecular-identifier clustering-based TCR repertoire sequencing (MIDCIRS) and TCR RNA copy counting.

As encoded in the germline V gene (reference sequence), CDR1 is MNHEY while CDR2 is SMNVEV. The germline ends are 8 bases apart after V is trimmed by 5 bases and J by 5 bases. The CDR3 numbers 12 residues from cysteine through phenylalanine. Only CDR3 DNA remains: 36 bases, in frame from the first base. The research as a whole found: Modeling gave about three recovered TCR RNA copies per cell versus 8 to 10 by digital PCR, implying about 30% capture efficiency. In CMV-specific effector cells, clones with more than 20 RNA copies contained over 97% of molecules, whereas in naive cells such clones contained under 1% of molecules. The sizes of highly expanded clones could end up underestimated when identical TCR molecules share a barcode. When barcode sub-clustering was not used, chimeric consensus sequences inflated TCR diversity, with chimeras reaching as high as 47%. Even against a background of 750,000 to 1,000,000 naive CD8 T cells, spiked-in Jurkat TCR RNA amounting to a single cell's worth was reported to be detectable. Spiked-in Jurkat TCR RNA (approximately eleven copies' worth), which is not part of the donor repertoire, was contained in the naive libraries.

Libraries of naive CD8 T cells were generated from roughly 20,000 to 1,000,000 sorted cells, with 10%, 30% or 50% of the purified RNA used. Naive CD8 T cells, defined as CD8+CD4-CCR7+CD45RA+, were FACS-sorted into RLT Plus buffer on a BD FACSAria II. Around 10 TCR copies' worth of Jurkat RNA were spiked into about 20,000-1,000,000 naive CD8 T cell samples to test detection sensitivity. Enrichment of CD8 T cells was performed with RosetteSep CD8+ T Cell Enrichment Cocktail and Ficoll-Paque, after which ACK red cell lysis was carried out. The table lists this clonotype with many counts. No antigen is known for it. Per-base quality was not reported, and no clone a single base away is much larger than it. The protocol used for the library was PCR. The data were produced on an Illumina HiSeq 4000. Bulk TCR libraries were generated as previously described, with the TCR primers listed in Table S5 used. Total RNA was purified with the Qiagen AllPrep DNA/RNA kit. Before analysis, reads from multiple sequencing runs of one library were combined. Under the source paper's analysis protocol: Reads were retained only if the reads had an exact TCR constant sequence, and the retained reads were trimmed to 150 nt and grouped according to their 12-nt molecular barcodes. Reads within each barcode group were sub-clustered using a 15% Levenshtein threshold, and quality-weighted consensus sequences were constructed for each RNA molecule. Non-functional sequences were discarded, and so were lower-count sequences lying one edit away from another sequence. Based on fitting two negative binomial distributions, any barcode sub-cluster with under 20% of the maximum read count was discarded. TCRdb reanalyzed the raw reads on its own, using fastp at Q25 for trimming and MiXCR for clone calling, and kept in-frame beta chains. Every distinct CDR3 protein forms one entry, paired with its most common genes and DNA. TCRdb assigned the V and J calls; the authors' analysis was not used. The sample yields around 86,000 distinct CDR3 sequences; roughly 20% were counted once. The top ten clones comprise around 0.8% of the sample.

The receptor was isolated from a human donor in good health. Some libraries in this study had Jurkat cell RNA spiked in. The rearrangement combines TRBV27 with TRBJ2-3; the D gene cannot be resolved reliably. Sequencing used naive CD8+ T cells from blood, with Jurkat cell RNA spiked in. The cell subset or site label, as the study defines it: FACS-sorted CD8+CD4-CCR7+CD45RA+ naive T cells. The CDR3 sequence is CASSGIGDTQYF. The DNA sequence reads TGTGCCAGCAGTGGTATCGGAGATACGCAGTATTTT.